This record looks at one TCR beta chain sequence and its context. The data belong to a study of blood T cell repertoires in COVID-19. Study as a whole: Acute-phase and convalescent COVID-19 samples originated in the United States, Italy and Spain.

Germline values: CDR1 MNHEY, CDR2 SVGAGI. The CDR3 loop spans 16 amino acids. The J segment lost 1 base and the V segment lost 4 bases, leaving 6 bases of the junction unmatched. Clinical history as reported by participants underpinned cohort assignment. Authors' methods: Amplification of reference gene primers provided the estimated nucleated cell counts. Clones were read by immunoSEQ multiplex PCR, and TCRdb kept only the in-frame ones, dropping some. D and trimming come from the DNA, and the V and J calls and clone size come from that table. The sample has hundreds of thousands of clones; 82% are singletons.

This TCR derives from a woman aged 60 to 75 who had recovered from COVID-19. This chain uses TRBV6-5 with TRBJ2-5, with 10 bases that match TRBD2. The sample taken for sequencing was PBMCs or T cells enriched from blood (not recorded which). In DNA form, the CDR3 reads TGTGCCAGCAGTTCCTCTATAGCGGGGGGCCAAGAGACCCAGTACTTC. This gives the protein CASSSSIAGGQETQYF.